The clone carrying this T cell receptor beta chain came up a few times. This entry belongs to a study of T cells in Graves' hyperthyroidism and ophthalmopathy. A patient was excluded if there was uncontrolled infection, other autoimmune disease, pregnancy or lactation. The source material, RNA transcripts, was used to amplify TCR beta CDR3 regions. First-round RT-PCR targeting the TCR CDR3 was performed with the HTBI primer set. From the multiplex PCR reads, TCRdb called clonotypes with MiXCR, one entry per CDR3 protein. The table lists more than 300,000 distinct CDR3 sequences, roughly a sixth of them singletons. The sequence came from a woman aged 30 to 39 with Graves' hyperthyroidism that later progressed to Graves' ophthalmopathy. The sequenced sample was blood.

In nucleotides, the CDR3 is TGTGCCAGCACCCGAACCCGGACTAGCGGCGTTTACAATGAGCAGTTCTTC. Translated, it gives CASTRTRTSGVYNEQFF. V gene TRBV25-1 combines with J gene TRBJ2-1; 10 bases fit TRBD2. This CDR3 is 17 amino acids long. CDR1 is MGHDK and CDR2 is SYGVNS in the germline V gene. J lost 4 bases, V lost 7 bases, and 13 bases had no gene match.